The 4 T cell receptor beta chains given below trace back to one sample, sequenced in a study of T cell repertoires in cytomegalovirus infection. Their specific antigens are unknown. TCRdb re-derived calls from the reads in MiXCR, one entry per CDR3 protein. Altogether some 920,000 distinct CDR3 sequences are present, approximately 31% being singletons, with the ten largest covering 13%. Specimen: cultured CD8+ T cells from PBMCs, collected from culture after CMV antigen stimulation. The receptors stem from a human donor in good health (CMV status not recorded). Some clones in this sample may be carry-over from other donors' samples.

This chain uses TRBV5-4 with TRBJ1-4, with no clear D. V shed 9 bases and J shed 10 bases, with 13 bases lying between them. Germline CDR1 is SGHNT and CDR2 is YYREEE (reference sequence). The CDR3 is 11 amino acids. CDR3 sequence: CATESWGKLFF. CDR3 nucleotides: TGTGCCACCGAATCCTGGGGAAAACTGTTTTTT. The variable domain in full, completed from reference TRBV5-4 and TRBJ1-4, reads ETGVTQSPTHLIKTRGQQVTLRCSSQSGHNTVSWYQQALGQGPQFIFQYYREEENGRGNFPPRFSGLQFPNYSSELNVNALELDDSALYLCATESWGKLFFGSGTQLSVL.

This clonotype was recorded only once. CDR3 amino acids: CASSGLAGGSDTQYF. CDR3 sequence (DNA): TGTGCCAGCAGCGGACTAGCGGGGGGCTCTGATACGCAGTATTTT. The chain combines TRBV2 with TRBJ2-3; 14 nucleotides align to TRBD2. The CDR3 is 15 residues long. After removal of 6 bases from V and 6 bases from J, the junction contained 5 bases not matched to a gene. Germline assignment: CDR1 SNHLY and CDR2 FYNNEI.

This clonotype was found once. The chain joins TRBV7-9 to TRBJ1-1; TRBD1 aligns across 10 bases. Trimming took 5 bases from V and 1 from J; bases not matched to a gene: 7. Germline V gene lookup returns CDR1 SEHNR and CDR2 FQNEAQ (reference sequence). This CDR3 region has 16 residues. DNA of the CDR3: TGTGCCAGCAGCCAAACCGGACAGGGGGAGAACACTGAAGCTTTCTTT. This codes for CASSQTGQGENTEAFF.

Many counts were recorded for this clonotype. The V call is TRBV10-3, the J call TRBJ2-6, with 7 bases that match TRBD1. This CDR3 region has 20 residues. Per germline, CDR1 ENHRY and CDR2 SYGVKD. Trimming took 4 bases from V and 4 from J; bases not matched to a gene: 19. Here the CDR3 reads CAISGKVKQGSFSGANVLTF. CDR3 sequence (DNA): TGTGCCATCAGTGGTAAAGTTAAACAGGGGAGTTTCTCGGGGGCCAACGTCCTGACTTTC.